This entry lists 4 T cell receptor beta chains sequenced from one sample in a study of vaccination and CD4 T cells after COVID-19. No antigens are known for them. Treatment given: roughly 10-day PBMC culture with coronavirus spike peptide pools or control peptides (ViraFEST assay). During the years 2011-2018, before the COVID-19 pandemic, the unexposed donor's CD4+ T cells were collected. Sequenced with the Oncomine TCR Beta short-read assay was DNA taken from cultured CD4+ T cells. Using its own MiXCR run on the PCR reads, TCRdb lists one record per CDR3 protein. This sample has 6,500 to 9,000 distinct CDR3 sequences; more than 35% occur once, and the top ten carry about 15%. Sample: CD4+ T cells from blood, cultured in vitro. These receptors were obtained from a human donor in good health.

The V and J genes are TRBV20-1 and TRBJ2-3; the D gene could be TRBD1 or TRBD2 (5 bases each). There are 14 residues in the CDR3. Germline CDR1 reads DFQATT; CDR2 reads SNEGSKA (reference sequence). The V and J ends lost 5 bases and 1 base respectively, with 13 bases between them. The CDR3 sequence is CSAWDPRRTDTQYF. Written as DNA, the CDR3 is TGCAGTGCTTGGGACCCGAGACGCACAGATACGCAGTATTTT.

The count of this clonotype is one. The V call is TRBV6-5, the J call TRBJ2-3, with 13 bases that match TRBD2. The CDR3 loop spans 17 amino acids. The germline V gene has CDR1 MNHEY and CDR2 SVGAGI. V was clipped by 0 bases and J by 6 bases; unmatched bases: 6. The CDR3 spells CASSYSSGTSGIDTQYF. CDR3 sequence (DNA): TGTGCCAGCAGTTACTCGAGTGGGACTAGCGGGATTGATACGCAGTATTTT.

The CDR3 region is CATWSLVGTYEQYF. The CDR3 DNA follows: TGTGCCACCTGGAGTTTGGTCGGAACCTACGAGCAGTACTTC. V and J are TRBV30 and TRBJ2-7, with no clear D. Deletions cut 8 bases from V and 2 bases from J, with 19 bases between. The germline gives CDR1 GTSNPN, CDR2 SVGIG (reference sequence). The CDR3 is made up of 14 amino acids.

The genes are TRBV10-2 and TRBJ2-3; TRBD1 is a possible D gene (5 bases). The CDR3 runs 13 residues. CDR1 WSHSY and CDR2 SAAADI come from the germline V gene. Trimming pared 10 bases from V and 0 bases from J, leaving 11 bases between. DNA of the CDR3: TGCGCCACCTTACAGGCTAGCACAGATACGCAGTATTTT. This codes for CATLQASTDTQYF.